The 12 T cell receptor beta chains listed next were all sequenced from one sample in a study of blood T cells in healthy people across ages (dated by TCRdb to 2014 to 2015). Libraries came from 5' RACE. TCRdb shows the sequencer as Illumina HiSeq 2500. A second PCR of about 6 to 12 cycles was performed with a sample-barcoded 5' primer and a J-beta primer mix. TCRdb cleaned the public reads at Q25 with fastp, built clones with MiXCR and kept in-frame beta chains. Each CDR3 protein gets just one entry, which takes the most common genes and DNA from the rows behind it. This sample is represented by hundreds of thousands of distinct CDR3 sequences; 20% to 25% of them were singletons. The ten top clones hold 9% to 9.5% of the sample. The same data also went into a second study, on T cells of mothers and their children.

Specimen: blood. The receptors originated from a boy aged 10-17 years in good health.

The chain links TRBV7-9 to TRBJ2-1, with 12 bases lining up with TRBD2. The DNA end is more similar to TRBJ2-5, so the J call may be wrong. There are 15 residues in the CDR3. Germline V gene sequence: CDR1 SEHNR, CDR2 FQNEAQ (reference sequence). The CDR3 spells CASRILAGGEETQYF. The DNA for the CDR3 is TGTGCCAGCAGGATCCTAGCGGGGGGGGAAGAGACCCAGTACTTC.

This clonotype was detected a few times. The gene calls are TRBV7-8 and TRBJ2-6; D tentatively reads TRBD1 or TRBD2 (6 bases each). Trimming shortened V by 5 bases and J by 2 bases, and 19 bases separated the two germline ends. The germline gives CDR1 SGHVS, CDR2 FQNEAQ. CDR3 size: 18 residues. The CDR3 coding sequence is TGTGCCAGCAGCATGGAGGGGGGCCTCGGAACTGGGGCCAACGTCCTGACTTTC. Its translation: CASSMEGGLGTGANVLTF.

This sequence joins TRBV11-2 and TRBJ2-2; tentative D call: TRBD1 (7 bases). V was trimmed by 1 base and J by 2 bases, leaving 14 bases between them. Germline CDR1 reads SGHAT; CDR2 reads FQNNGV. The CDR3 loop spans 17 amino acids. The CDR3 DNA sequence: TGTGCCAGCAGCTTAGGTCCAGGGGGGCTTAACACCGGGGAGCTGTTTTTT. Translating it yields CASSLGPGGLNTGELFF.

V gene TRBV10-3 combines with J gene TRBJ2-3, with D perhaps TRBD1 (7 bases). This CDR3 has 15 amino acids. Trimming took 2 bases from V and 9 from J, leaving 18 bases between them. Per germline, CDR1 ENHRY and CDR2 SYGVKD. CDR3 nucleotide sequence: TGTGCCATCAGTGAGGGCAGGGGGGAGGATCGAACGCAGTATTTT. Its translation is CAISEGRGEDRTQYF.

Points on this clonotype: One end of the junction fails to match germline, which may point to a read error. This chain links TRBV2 with TRBJ2-1, with D perhaps matching TRBD1 or TRBD2 (7 bases each). This CDR3 comprises 15 residues. Germline CDR1 is SNHLY and CDR2 is FYNNEI. CDR3 coding DNA: TGTACCAGCAGTGAAGGGGGCGGGGGTTTTGGTGAGCAGTCCTTC. Its translation is CTSSEGGGGFGEQSF.

The chain links TRBV7-9 to TRBJ1-1; 7 positions agree with TRBD1. Per germline, CDR1 SEHNR and CDR2 FQNEAQ (reference sequence). The CDR3 totals 13 residues. V dropped 7 bases and J dropped 8; count of bases not matched to a gene: 10. The CDR3 nucleotides are TGTGCCAGCATCGGGACAGCCAATACCGAAGCTTTCTTT. It translates to CASIGTANTEAFF. The whole variable domain, remainder taken from reference TRBV7-9 and TRBJ1-1, is DTGVSQNPRHKITKRGQNVTFRCDPISEHNRLYWYRQTLGQGPEFLTYFQNEAQLEKSRLLSDRFSAERPKGSFSTLEIQRTEQGDSAMYLCASIGTANTEAFFGQGTRLTVV.

This clonotype was picked up a small number of times. A junction boundary mismatches the germline segment, possibly from a read error. This sequence joins TRBV5-1 and TRBJ2-5; unclear D gene. CDR3 length equals 12 residues. Germline V CDR1 and CDR2: SGHRS, YFSETQ. The CDR3 sequence: CANSSKLETQYF. In nucleotides, the CDR3 is TGCGCCAACAGCTCAAAATTGGAGACCCAGTACTTC.

The V gene is TRBV12-3 or TRBV12-4, the J gene TRBJ2-1; D gene ambiguous. The V gene lost 1 base and the J gene lost 4 bases, with 14 bases spanning the gap. The CDR3 contains 16 residues. CDR3 DNA sequence: TGTGCCAGCAGTTTAGTCATCCGTGCGGAGTACAATGAGCAGTTCTTC. Protein sequence: CASSLVIRAEYNEQFF.

This clonotype was detected a few times. The CDR3 DNA reads TGTGCCATCAGTGATGTTCAGGGAGAGACCCAGTACTTC. It translates to CAISDVQGETQYF. The rearrangement links TRBV10-3 to TRBJ2-5; weak D call: TRBD1 (5 bases). From germline, CDR1 is ENHRY and CDR2 SYGVKD. CDR3 size: 13 residues. V lost 3 bases, J lost 4 bases, and 9 bases lay in between.

This chain links TRBV7-2 with TRBJ1-2; D is unclear. V lost 1 base and J 2 bases, leaving 14 bases between the germline ends. The CDR3 consists of 16 residues. Germline values: CDR1 SGHTA, CDR2 FQGNSA. The CDR3 protein is CASSLDLQLSNYGYTF. DNA of the CDR3: TGTGCCAGCAGCTTAGATCTTCAGCTATCCAACTATGGCTACACCTTC.

The sample holds a few counts of this clonotype. The chain couples TRBV12-5 to TRBJ1-2; no clear D gene. This CDR3 has 14 amino acids. V shed 5 bases and J shed 2 bases, with 12 bases lying between them. Looked up from germline, CDR1 is LGHNT and CDR2 is FRNRAP. CDR3 sequence: CASGPNAENYGYTF. The CDR3 region has the DNA TGTGCTAGTGGTCCAAATGCCGAAAACTATGGCTACACCTTC.

A remark on this clonotype: Compared with germline, one end of the junction differs, possibly owing to a read error. This chain connects TRBV12-3 or TRBV12-4 to TRBJ2-3; TRBD2 agrees at 10 bases. This CDR3 is built from 13 residues. The CDR3 coding sequence is TGTGCCGGAGCGGGGGGGAGGGGAGATACGGAGTATTTT. This encodes CAGAGGRGDTEYF.